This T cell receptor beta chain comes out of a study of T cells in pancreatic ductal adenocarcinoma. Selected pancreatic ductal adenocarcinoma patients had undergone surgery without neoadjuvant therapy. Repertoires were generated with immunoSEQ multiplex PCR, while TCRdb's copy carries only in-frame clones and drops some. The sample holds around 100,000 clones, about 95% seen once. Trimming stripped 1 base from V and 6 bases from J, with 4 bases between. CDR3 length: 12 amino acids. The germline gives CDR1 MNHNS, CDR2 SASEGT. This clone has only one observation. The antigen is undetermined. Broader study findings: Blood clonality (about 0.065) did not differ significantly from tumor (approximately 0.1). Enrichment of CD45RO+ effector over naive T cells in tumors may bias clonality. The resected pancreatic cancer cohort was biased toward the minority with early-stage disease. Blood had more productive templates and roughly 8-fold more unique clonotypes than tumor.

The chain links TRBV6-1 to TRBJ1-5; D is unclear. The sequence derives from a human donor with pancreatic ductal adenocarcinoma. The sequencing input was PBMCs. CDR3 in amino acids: CASSEDSQPQHF. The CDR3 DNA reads TGTGCCAGCAGTGAAGATAGTCAGCCCCAGCATTTT.